The T cell receptor (beta chain) described here comes from a study of beta chain features in type 1 diabetes. Regarding the study as a whole: VDJ junctions in type 1 diabetes patients carried more deletions and fewer insertions.

The study reverse transcribed the entire isolated RNA, so it sequenced expressed TCRB transcripts. The method was immunoSEQ multiplex PCR; TCRdb's version includes in-frame clones alone and lacks a portion of them. The table has under 90,000 clones, approximately 32% seen once. A few counts support this clone. Its antigen remains unknown. A single heparinised blood sample, averaging around 120 mL, was obtained per donor. CD4+ naive, central memory, regulatory and stem cell-like memory subsets were isolated by sorting on CD45RO/CCR7/CD25/CD127/CD95/CD27. The sample comprised stem cell memory CD4+ T cells from blood. This sequence was found in a woman between 18 and 30 years old in good health.

CDR3 amino acids: CASSWGGGRSAAEQYF. The DNA of the CDR3 is TGCGCCAGCAGCTGGGGGGGCGGGAGATCAGCGGCCGAGCAGTACTTC. This chain uses TRBV5-1 with TRBJ2-7, with D possibly matching TRBD2 (7 bases). From germline, CDR1 is SGHRS and CDR2 YFSETQ. Trimming removed 3 bases at V and 6 bases at J, with 22 bases between. This CDR3 has 16 amino acids.